Each of the 13 T cell receptor beta chains below was sequenced from the same sample in a study of human T cells and chemical hapten exposure. Time point given: patch test 2, 6 weeks after DPC sensitization. Treatment specified: therapeutic diphenylcyclopropenone sensitization with weekly scalp DPC. One entry per CDR3 protein, called by TCRdb with MiXCR from the RACE reads. The sample has 65,000 to 100,000 distinct CDR3 sequences, approximately 6.6% seen once. Material: whole blood, obtained in connection with sensitization to the hapten diphenylcyclopropenone (DPC). Source of these receptors: a woman aged 25-40 years with alopecia areata. Some clones in this sample may be carry-over from other donors' samples.

The chain joins TRBV5-1 to TRBJ2-3; 10 bases match TRBD2. Germline V gene sequence: CDR1 SGHRS, CDR2 YFSETQ. The CDR3 contains 16 residues. J gave up 2 bases and V 8 bases, and 11 bases lay outside the gene matches. The CDR3: CASKDPLAGDTDTQYF. The CDR3, as DNA: TGCGCCAGTAAAGATCCTCTAGCGGGGGACACAGATACGCAGTATTTT.

This clonotype has a count of ten or more. This chain links TRBV11-2 with TRBJ2-1; D gene uncertain. V lost 2 bases and J 7 bases, leaving 6 bases between the germline ends. Germline CDR1 SGHAT, CDR2 FQNNGV. The CDR3 has 12 amino acids. Here the CDR3 DNA reads TGTGCCAGCAGCTTATCCCAGAATGAGCAGTTCTTC. Its protein product is CASSLSQNEQFF.

This clonotype was found many times. This chain uses TRBV7-9 with TRBJ1-6; D is ambiguous. CDR3 size: 13 residues. CDR1 is SEHNR and CDR2 is FQNEAQ in the germline V gene (reference sequence). V lost 1 base, J lost 7 bases, and 5 bases lay in between. The CDR3 here is CASSLGHNSPLHF. The CDR3 DNA reads TGTGCCAGCAGCTTAGGACACAATTCACCCCTCCACTTT.

This clonotype was found many times. The V call is TRBV20-1, the J call TRBJ1-6, with D perhaps TRBD1 (5 bases). This CDR3 comprises 13 residues. V lost 6 bases to trimming and J lost 10 bases, with 16 bases between them. CDR1 is DFQATT, CDR2 SNEGSKA, per germline (reference sequence). The CDR3 sequence is CSAFGATNSPLHF. DNA for the CDR3: TGCAGTGCATTTGGGGCTACAAACTCACCCCTCCACTTT.

This clonotype was counted ten times or more. V is TRBV5-1 and J is TRBJ2-1, with TRBD2 identical over 9 bases. CDR1 SGHRS and CDR2 YFSETQ come from the germline V gene. The CDR3 is 15 residues long. V lost 5 bases and J lost 7; bases outside the gene matches: 10. The CDR3 DNA follows: TGCGCCAGCAGTTCCAGGCGGGGGGGCGCGAATGAGCAGTTCTTC. Translated: CASSSRRGGANEQFF.

V usage is TRBV4-2 and J usage is TRBJ1-1; 7 bases line up with TRBD1. Germline V CDR1 and CDR2: LGHNA, YNFKEQ. V gave up 2 bases and J gave up 7 bases; unmatched junction bases: 13. CDR3 size: 16 residues. CDR3 residues: CASSQQSGTEVIEAFF. In DNA, the CDR3 is TGTGCCAGCAGCCAACAGTCCGGGACAGAAGTTATTGAAGCTTTCTTT.

Many counts were recorded for this clonotype. This rearrangement joins TRBV20-1 to TRBJ2-3, with a possible D match to TRBD2 (7 bases). Germline assignment: CDR1 DFQATT and CDR2 SNEGSKA (reference sequence). This CDR3 is built from 15 residues. Trimming removed 3 bases at V and 5 bases at J, with 18 bases between. The CDR3 spells CSASSSPGGLDTQYF. In DNA form, the CDR3 reads TGCAGTGCTAGTAGTTCACCGGGGGGCTTAGATACGCAGTATTTT.

In its sample, this clonotype was seen a few times. The genes are TRBV9 and TRBJ1-1, with D possibly being TRBD1 (5 bases). Between the trimmed V and J ends, which lost 0 bases and 3 bases, there was a span of 15 bases. The CDR3 consists of 16 residues. Germline assignment: CDR1 SGDLS and CDR2 YYNGEE. The CDR3 loop reads CASSVALTETDTEAFF. CDR3 DNA sequence: TGTGCCAGCAGCGTAGCCCTGACAGAGACAGACACTGAAGCTTTCTTT.

Turning to this clonotype: A read error may be the cause here, since a much bigger clone is one base away. The J gene is TRBJ2-7, the V gene TRBV7-6; TRBD1 matches at 7 bases. The CDR3 is 15 amino acids. The germline gives CDR1 SGHVS, CDR2 FNYEAQ. Here the CDR3 DNA reads TGTGCCGGCAGCGTAAGGACAGGTCCTGATGTCGAGCAGTACTTC. Translation gives CAGSVRTGPDVEQYF. Variable domain in full (rest from reference TRBV7-6 and TRBJ2-7): GAGVSQSPRYKVTKRGQDVALRCDPISGHVSLYWYRQALGQGPEFLTYFNYEAQQDKSGLPNDRFSAERPEGSISTLTIQRTEQRDSAMYRCAGSVRTGPDVEQYFGPGTRLTVT.

This clonotype was observed at least ten times. This chain connects TRBV5-1 to TRBJ1-1; D gene ambiguous. CDR3 size: 13 residues. CDR1 is SGHRS, CDR2 YFSETQ, per germline. Trimming pared 0 bases from V and 1 base from J, leaving 4 bases between. CDR3 nucleotide sequence: TGCGCCAGCAGCTTGGCTTGGAACACTGAAGCTTTCTTT. Encoded protein: CASSLAWNTEAFF.

This clonotype has a handful of counts. The chain has TRBV20-1 and TRBJ1-2; D perhaps matches TRBD1 (5 bases). This CDR3 spans 13 amino acids. Trimming pared 2 bases from V and 4 bases from J, leaving 11 bases between. CDR1 is DFQATT, CDR2 SNEGSKA, per germline (reference sequence). The CDR3 nucleotides read TGCAGTGCTAGACAGGGTTCCCTCTATGGCTACACCTTC. Translating it yields CSARQGSLYGYTF.

This clonotype was recorded at least ten times. The V and J genes are TRBV29-1 and TRBJ1-1; D gene uncertain. The V end was cut by 3 bases, the J end by 6 bases, with 11 bases between. Germline loops: CDR1 SQVTM, CDR2 ANQGSEA. The CDR3 is 12 amino acids. For the CDR3, the DNA is TGCAGCGTTGATCAACAGAATGCTGAAGCTTTCTTT. It specifies CSVDQQNAEAFF. The complete variable domain, with remaining parts taken from reference TRBV29-1 and TRBJ1-1, reads SAVISQKPSRDICQRGTSLTIQCQVDSQVTMMFWYRQQPGQSLTLIATANQGSEATYESGFVIDKFPISRPNLTFSTLTVSNMSPEDSSIYLCSVDQQNAEAFFGQGTRLTVV.

Many counts were recorded for this clonotype. The chain recombines TRBV6-5 with TRBJ2-1; D remains unclear. V was pared by 0 bases and J by 2 bases, with 17 bases between. The CDR3 spans 18 residues. Germline CDR1 is MNHEY and CDR2 is SVGAGI. CDR3 protein: CASSYSHPKGTAYNEQFF. The CDR3 DNA reads TGTGCCAGCAGTTACTCCCACCCTAAGGGTACAGCCTACAATGAGCAGTTCTTC.